This T cell receptor (beta chain) is drawn from a study of OX40 agonist ivuxolimab in advanced cancers. As for the study more broadly: The costimulatory receptor OX40 (CD134) was targeted by ivuxolimab, a fully human IgG2 agonistic monoclonal antibody. Intravenous ivuxolimab was administered to patients every 2 weeks at six dose levels: 0.01, 0.1, 0.3, 1.5, 3 and 10 mg/kg. Among the 50 to 55 dose-escalation patients, some 19 had hepatocellular carcinoma, approximately 15 melanoma, 9 renal cell carcinoma and 9 head and neck cancer. In the dose-escalation cohort, roughly 80% of patients were male, and the mean age was approximately 60 years, with a range of about 23 to 90. Patients were allowed to have had prior anti-PD-1, anti-PD-L1 or anti-CTLA-4 therapy, and roughly two fifths of the dose-escalation patients had been treated with checkpoint inhibitors. Partial responses occurred in three dose-escalation patients, of whom one had hepatocellular carcinoma and two had cutaneous melanoma. The point of sequencing TCRbeta in the periphery was to test whether ivuxolimab changed TCR sequence diversity and drove clonal T-cell expansion. The monotherapy dose-escalation portion (N = 52 patients) of the phase I ivuxolimab trial is reported in the paper.

At the junction V is shortened by 0 bases and J by 4 bases, with 8 bases in between. The CDR3 covers 13 residues, taking in both the cysteine and the phenylalanine. Kept here is only the CDR3 DNA, which spans 39 bases and is read in frame from base 1. In the germline V gene (reference sequence), CDR1 corresponds to GTSNPN and CDR2 to SVGIG. This clone was recorded only once. The target of this receptor is not known. No base quality information exists; no much larger clone differs at one position. Genomic DNA was extracted from sorted cells for sequencing of the TCRbeta CDR3 region. TCRbeta CDR3 regions were sequenced using the immunoSEQ Assay. Imported from immuneACCESS, the table was reduced by TCRdb to in-frame sequences with V and J called. These copies leave out some clones; in studies compared against another copy, an unresolved V gene accounts for under half, and the cause of the remainder is not known. Across this sample there are roughly 60,000 clones, with 65% to 85% seen only once. Together, the top ten hold 4.6% of the sample.

The trial excluded patients who had a history of autoimmune disease or who were on systemic immunosuppression. In every dose cohort, peripheral blood was drawn for TCR sequencing at baseline, cycle 4 day 1, and cycle 7 day 1. Samples came from an open-label, multicenter, first-in-human phase I dose-escalation trial of ivuxolimab. Adults with locally advanced or metastatic melanoma, renal cell, hepatocellular, or head and neck squamous cell carcinoma were enrolled in the trial. Before TCR sequencing, CD4+ T cells and CD8+ T cells were sorted from peripheral blood as separate populations. The research as a whole found: At doses of 0.1 to 3.0 mg/kg, clonal expansion of both CD4+ and CD8+ blood T cells was observed from baseline to week 6. The antigen specificity of the clonally expanded peripheral T cells was not determined. After ivuxolimab, more expanded clones were found on average in CD8+ T cells than in CD4+ T cells. Low levels of normalized T-cell clonal expansion were also seen in some nonresponding patients. In the 0.1-3.0 mg/kg groups, partial responders were among the patients with the lowest normalized peripheral clonal expansion, particularly in CD8+ T cells.

Source: CD4+ or CD8+ T cells sorted from blood, taken in a trial of the OX40 agonist ivuxolimab. This chain joins TRBV30 to TRBJ2-3; D gene: possibly TRBD2, on 5 matching bases. This clonotype originated in an adult with an advanced solid tumor such as melanoma, head and neck, liver or kidney cancer. The CDR3 sequence is CAWSVKAADTQYF. The sequenced DNA: TGTGCCTGGAGTGTAAAAGCGGCAGATACGCAGTATTTT. Reference TRBV30 and TRBJ2-3 genes cover what lies past the CDR3, so the full variable domain is SQTIHQWPATLVQPVGSPLSLECTVEGTSNPNLYWYRQAAGRGLQLLFYSVGIGQISSEVPQNLSASRPQDRQFILSSKKLLLSDSGFYLCAWSVKAADTQYFGPGTRLTVL.